This T cell receptor (beta chain) stems from a study of control samples from healthy donors and cancer patients. The CDR3 is made up of 13 amino acids. The germline V gene encodes CDR1 MNHEY and CDR2 SVGEGT. Deletions cut 6 bases from V and 6 bases from J, with 14 bases between. Here immunoSEQ multiplex PCR was the method, and the copy in TCRdb shows in-frame clones only, minus some. The sample carries roughly 100,000 clones, 83% recorded once. The rearrangement uses TRBV6-2 or TRBV6-3 and TRBJ1-2; D not resolved. The receptor comes from a woman aged 45-65 years in good health. The specimen was blood. CDR3 bases: TGTGCCAGCAGCAGCGGGAGTCAGCATGGCTACACCTTC. As protein: CASSSGSQHGYTF.